The clone carrying this TCR beta chain was seen a handful of times. The antigen remains unidentified. This sample is drawn from a study of response to subunit inactivated influenza vaccine. General study results and limits: The authors put forward the suggestion that each seasonal influenza vaccination may bring in only a limited number of new T cells.

V was clipped by 2 bases and J by 8 bases; unmatched bases: 6. Germline V gives CDR1 SGDLS, CDR2 YYNGEE. The CDR3 loop spans 14 amino acids. MiXCR was run by TCRdb on the RT-PCR reads, yielding one entry per CDR3 protein. The sample records about 620,000 distinct CDR3 sequences, about 11% being singletons. This specimen was PBMCs from blood, taken on the day of vaccination. The chain uses TRBV9 and TRBJ1-2; 10 bases fit TRBD1. This sequence was found in a man aged 50-59 years who received an inactivated influenza vaccine. The CDR3 loop reads CASSVLGQGNGYTF. Written as DNA, the CDR3 is TGTGCCAGCAGCGTTCTGGGACAGGGGAACGGCTACACCTTC.